This T cell receptor beta chain was documented in a study of T cells expressing NK-cell markers. Study information: Investigators obtained TCR beta repertoires from sorted CD3+CD56+NKG2C+, CD3+CD56+NKG2C- and CD3+CD56-NKG2C+ T cells. Findings and caveats of the study: HCMV specificity of the expanded NKG2C+ T cell clones was not established. Leadership of the CD3+CD56-NKG2C+ fraction also belonged to these clonotypes in a handful of donors.

Germline loops: CDR1 DFQATT, CDR2 SNEGSKA (reference sequence). This CDR3 comprises 14 residues. On this clonotype itself: Its antigen remains unidentified.

Each CDR3 protein gets one entry in TCRdb, which reprocessed the 5' RACE reads and gives no DNA. The repertoire table contains 300,000 to 450,000 distinct CDR3 sequences. The chain has TRBV20-1 and TRBJ2-7; the D call from TCRdb, TRBD2, cannot be confirmed without DNA. The sample consisted of blood T cells: a sorted CD56 or NKG2C T cell subset, CD4+ or CD8+ T cells, or bulk PBMC T cells (not recorded which). The receptor's source is a man aged 18-75 years in good health. This CDR3 is CSARLAGIRGEQYF.